These 6 T cell receptor beta chains share one sample of origin, sequenced in a study of human T cells and chemical hapten exposure. Sample time point: patch test 2, 6 weeks after DPC sensitization. This sample's treatment: therapeutic diphenylcyclopropenone sensitization with weekly scalp DPC. TCRdb reanalysed the RACE reads using MiXCR and keeps one entry per CDR3 protein. The data contain approximately 68,000 distinct CDR3 sequences, over 6.5% of them seen just once; the ten biggest clones take up around 3.5%. This specimen was whole blood, taken in connection with sensitization to the hapten diphenylcyclopropenone (DPC). These receptors all come from a woman aged 45-59 years with alopecia areata. Some clones in this sample may be carry-over from other donors' samples.

This clonotype was observed at least ten times. The rearrangement joins TRBV28 to TRBJ2-5; no clear D gene. The CDR3 is 13 residues long. Germline values: CDR1 MDHEN, CDR2 SYDVKM. V was cut by 6 bases and J by 7 bases, with 15 bases left in between. CDR3 sequence reads: CASSPPLARTQYF. The CDR3 coding sequence is TGTGCCAGCAGCCCTCCGCTCGCTAGGACCCAGTACTTC.

The chain joins TRBV6-6 to TRBJ1-1; D possibly corresponds to TRBD1 (5 bases). Germline CDR1 and CDR2: MNHNY and SVGAGI (reference sequence). V lost 5 bases, J lost 8 bases, and 12 bases lay in between. CDR3 length equals 12 residues. The CDR3 nucleotides read TGTGCCAGCAGTGCCGGAGGGGTAGAAGCTTTCTTT. It is translated as CASSAGGVEAFF.

This clonotype was counted only a few times. The chain is built from TRBV3-1 and TRBJ2-7; D might be TRBD2 (6 bases). Germline-derived CDR1 and CDR2 are LGHDT and YNNKEL (reference sequence). V gave up 4 bases and J gave up 7 bases, with 14 bases separating them. The CDR3 spans 13 residues. The DNA for the CDR3 is TGTGCCAGCAGCCCGACGGGAGCAGGTGAGCAGTACTTC. This gives the protein CASSPTGAGEQYF.

This clonotype was observed a few times. The J gene is TRBJ1-5, the V gene TRBV6-1; D uncertain. This CDR3 spans 16 amino acids. From germline, CDR1 is MNHNS and CDR2 SASEGT. V was pared by 5 bases and J by 1 base, with 15 bases between. The DNA of the CDR3 is TGTGCCAGCAGTCCCTGGCGGGCTCGAAGCAATCAGCCCCAGCATTTT. Its translation is CASSPWRARSNQPQHF.

This clonotype has more than one count but fewer than ten. The V gene is TRBV11-2, the J gene TRBJ1-4; 7 bases fit TRBD1. V was clipped by 8 bases and J by 7 bases; unmatched bases: 7. The germline V gene has CDR1 SGHAT and CDR2 FQNNGV. The CDR3 sequence is 13 residues long. This chain's CDR3 is CASGDREGEKLFF. CDR3 sequence (DNA): TGTGCCAGCGGAGACAGGGAGGGTGAAAAACTGTTTTTT.

The rearrangement joins TRBV10-3 to TRBJ2-7; D possibly corresponds to TRBD1 (6 bases). With 3 bases removed from V and 5 bases from J, the gap between germline ends came to 11 bases. The germline gives CDR1 ENHRY, CDR2 SYGVKD. The CDR3 consists of 13 residues. CDR3 in amino acids: CAISDLRDNEQYF. The CDR3 DNA sequence: TGTGCCATCAGTGATCTCCGGGACAACGAGCAGTACTTC.